These 32 T cell receptor beta chains originate from one sample sequenced in a study of T cell repertoires in cytomegalovirus infection. MiXCR, run by TCRdb on the reads, gives a single entry per CDR3 protein. The table records 150,000 to 200,000 distinct CDR3 sequences, approximately 19% of them present only once. Sequencing used PBMCs. The receptors stem from a human donor in good health (CMV status not recorded). Some clones in this sample may be carry-over from other donors' samples.

The J gene is TRBJ1-5, the V gene TRBV5-6, with a tentative D call TRBD1 (6 bases). The germline CDR1 and CDR2 sequences are SGHDT and YYEEEE. Trimming removed 2 bases from V and 1 base from J, with 10 bases in between. This CDR3 is built from 15 residues. CDR3 sequence reads: CASSLRGPSNQPQHF. CDR3 coding DNA: TGTGCCAGCAGCTTACGGGGGCCAAGCAATCAGCCCCAGCATTTT.

The table lists this clonotype with a count of one. At one boundary the junction diverges from the germline segment, which might be a read error. V is TRBV20-1 and J is TRBJ2-5; TRBD2 might be the D (7 bases). This CDR3 has 17 amino acids. CDR1 DFQATT and CDR2 SNEGSKA come from the germline V gene (reference sequence). The CDR3: CSVRPLGGRTRQETQYF. The CDR3 nucleotides read TGCAGTGTTAGACCCCTCGGGGGGCGAACCCGGCAAGAGACCCAGTACTTC.

The chain carries TRBV5-1 and TRBJ2-7; D call uncertain. V lost 0 bases and J 5 bases, leaving 6 bases between the germline ends. CDR1 is SGHRS and CDR2 is YFSETQ in the germline V gene. The CDR3 runs 12 residues. CDR3 sequence reads: CASSLGAHEQYF. DNA for the CDR3: TGCGCCAGCAGCTTGGGGGCGCACGAGCAGTACTTC. The variable domain in full, completed from reference TRBV5-1 and TRBJ2-7, reads KAGVTQTPRYLIKTRGQQVTLSCSPISGHRSVSWYQQTPGQGLQFLFEYFSETQRNKGNFPGRFSGRQFSNSRSEMNVSTLELGDSALYLCASSLGAHEQYFGPGTRLTVT.

This clonotype was observed at least ten times. The CDR3 nucleotides read TGTGCCAGCAGCACTACAGGGGGCCGTTATTCTGGGGCCAACGTCCTGACTTTC. Protein: CASSTTGGRYSGANVLTF. J is TRBJ2-6 and V is TRBV12-3 or TRBV12-4, with TRBD1 identical over 9 bases. The length of the CDR3 is 18 residues. Unmatched junction bases numbered 10, after V lost 6 bases and J lost 1 base.

The chain carries TRBV10-3 and TRBJ1-3, with a weak D call TRBD1 (6 bases). This CDR3 spans 14 amino acids. Germline values: CDR1 ENHRY, CDR2 SYGVKD. The V end lost 7 bases, the J end lost 2 bases, and 12 bases lay between the germline ends. The CDR3 nucleotides read TGTGCCATCAAGGCGGGGGCCCCTGGAAACACCATATATTTT. This encodes CAIKAGAPGNTIYF.

V gene TRBV27 combines with J gene TRBJ1-6, with 9 positions matching TRBD1. The CDR3 has 14 amino acids. Germline V gene sequence: CDR1 MNHEY, CDR2 SMNVEV (reference sequence). The V and J ends lost 7 bases and 7 bases, in that order; junction bases with no gene match: 5. CDR3 in DNA: TGTGCCAGCACCCGAGGACAGGGGAATTCACCCCTCCACTTT. It is translated as CASTRGQGNSPLHF.

The J gene is TRBJ1-4, the V gene TRBV7-4, with TRBD1 matching over 7 bases. Trimming removed 3 bases from V and 8 bases from J; junction bases left unmatched: 9. The length of the CDR3 is 15 residues. Germline values: CDR1 SGHVT, CDR2 SQSDAQ. The CDR3 here is CASSFGTGVAEKLFF. In DNA, the CDR3 is TGTGCCAGCAGCTTCGGTACAGGGGTGGCGGAAAAACTGTTTTTT.

This clonotype was observed many times. The chain is built from TRBV7-8 and TRBJ2-5, with 8 bases that match TRBD2. Germline values: CDR1 SGHVS, CDR2 FQNEAQ. This CDR3 has 15 amino acids. Losses at the gene ends were 6 bases for V and 2 bases for J; bases not matched to a gene: 8. The chain's CDR3 is CASRSSGGIQETQYF. The CDR3, as DNA: TGTGCCAGCAGATCCAGCGGGGGTATACAAGAGACCCAGTACTTC.

This clonotype was picked up many times. The V call is TRBV11-3, the J call TRBJ2-6; 12 bases map to TRBD2. Germline values: CDR1 SGHNT, CDR2 YENEEA. The ends lost 5 bases at V and 0 bases at J; junction bases unmatched: 5. This CDR3 is built from 18 residues. The CDR3 here is CASSPLAGGTSGANVLTF. The CDR3 nucleotides read TGTGCCAGCAGCCCTCTAGCGGGAGGGACCTCTGGGGCCAACGTCCTGACTTTC.

The chain uses TRBV10-2 and TRBJ1-5; D unresolved. V lost 2 bases and J lost 5, with 7 bases in between. Germline assignment: CDR1 WSHSY and CDR2 SAAADI. The CDR3 loop spans 13 amino acids. CDR3 loop: CASSEGRDQPQHF. The CDR3 DNA reads as TGCGCCAGCAGTGAGGGTCGGGATCAGCCCCAGCATTTT.

This CDR3 reads CASAEATVYSNQPQHF. The CDR3 DNA reads TGTGCCAGCGCAGAGGCGACAGTCTATAGCAATCAGCCCCAGCATTTT. The chain combines TRBV19 with TRBJ1-5; D is perhaps TRBD1 (5 bases). The CDR3 has 16 residues. Trimming took 9 bases from V and 0 from J, leaving 18 bases between them. CDR1 and CDR2 from the germline V gene are LNHDA and SQIVND (reference sequence).

This clonotype was seen a few times. J is TRBJ1-3 and V is TRBV7-2; D might be TRBD1 (5 bases). V was shortened by 1 base and J by 2 bases, with 12 bases between the two germline ends. This CDR3 is 16 amino acids long. Germline values: CDR1 SGHTA, CDR2 FQGNSA. CDR3 in DNA: TGTGCCAGCAGCTTAGGCGCGCGGGGGACTGGAAACACCATATATTTT. It is translated as CASSLGARGTGNTIYF.

This clonotype has a single count. This chain uses TRBV4-2 with TRBJ1-1; no reliable D call. CDR1 and CDR2 from the germline V gene are LGHNA and YNFKEQ. V lost 0 bases to trimming and J lost 7 bases, with 15 bases between them. CDR3 length: 15 residues. The chain's CDR3 is CASSQDKEGSGEAFF. The CDR3 DNA follows: TGTGCCAGCAGCCAAGATAAGGAGGGTAGTGGTGAAGCTTTCTTT.

The rearrangement links TRBV6-4 to TRBJ2-3, with 12 bases identical to TRBD2. Per the germline V gene, CDR1 is MRHNA and CDR2 is SNTAGT. The CDR3 spans 15 residues. V shed 4 bases and J 3 bases; nucleotides not matched to a gene: 2. The chain's CDR3 is CASSAGTSGTDTQYF. The DNA of the CDR3 is TGTGCCAGCAGTGCCGGGACTAGCGGGACAGATACGCAGTATTTT.

The V and J genes are TRBV7-9 and TRBJ2-3; TRBD2 aligns across 7 bases. CDR3 length equals 14 residues. Germline assignment: CDR1 SEHNR and CDR2 FQNEAQ (reference sequence). The trim removed 5 bases at V and 10 bases at J, leaving 12 bases unmatched. CDR3 bases: TGTGCCAGCAGCCCTCGACCGGGAGGACACCCGCAGTATTTT. This sequence encodes CASSPRPGGHPQYF. The complete variable domain, with remaining parts taken from reference TRBV7-9 and TRBJ2-3, reads DTGVSQNPRHKITKRGQNVTFRCDPISEHNRLYWYRQTLGQGPEFLTYFQNEAQLEKSRLLSDRFSAERPKGSFSTLEIQRTEQGDSAMYLCASSPRPGGHPQYFGPGTRLTVL.

The J gene is TRBJ2-2, the V gene TRBV6-2 or TRBV6-3, with D tentatively TRBD1 (5 bases). CDR3 size: 12 residues. The germline V gene has CDR1 MNHEY and CDR2 SVGEGT. V lost 5 bases to trimming and J lost 6 bases, with 7 bases between them. CDR3 sequence: CASSAGPGELFF. CDR3 coding DNA: TGTGCCAGCAGTGCAGGGCCCGGGGAGCTGTTTTTT.

A remark on this clonotype: A much larger clone lies one base from this, so it may be a read error. The rearrangement joins TRBV12-3 or TRBV12-4 to TRBJ2-1; D is undetermined. CDR3 length: 15 amino acids. The CDR3 DNA reads as TGTGACAGCAGTCCAACCCCGTCCTTCTACAATGAGCAGTTCTTC. It encodes CDSSPTPSFYNEQFF.

This clonotype was seen at least ten times. This rearrangement joins TRBV29-1 to TRBJ2-2; the match to TRBD1 covers 9 bases. Per the germline V gene, CDR1 is SQVTM and CDR2 is ANQGSEA. The CDR3 spans 16 residues. V was pared by 1 base and J by 6 bases, with 9 bases of the junction left unmatched. The CDR3 DNA reads TGCAGCGTTGAAGGAGTGGACAGGGGTAGGGCCGGGGAGCTGTTTTTT. The encoded protein is CSVEGVDRGRAGELFF.

The chain is built from TRBV7-4 and TRBJ2-1; TRBD2 agrees at 11 bases. Unmatched junction bases numbered 14, after V lost 7 bases and J lost 9 bases. The V gene's germline CDR1 is SGHVT and CDR2 SQSDAQ. This CDR3 region has 16 residues. The CDR3 nucleotides are TGTGCCAGCACCTCTGTCACTAGCGGGAGAACTGTTGAGCAGTTCTTC. Translated: CASTSVTSGRTVEQFF. Supplemented by reference TRBV7-4 and TRBJ2-1, the full variable domain reads GAGVSQSPRYKVAKRGRDVALRCDSISGHVTLYWYRQTLGQGSEVLTYSQSDAQRDKSGRPSGRFSAERPERSVSTLKIQRTEQGDSAVYLCASTSVTSGRTVEQFFGPGTRLTVL.

This clonotype was seen more than once but under ten times. CDR3 in amino acids: CASSLVTSGAYNEQFF. The DNA for the CDR3 is TGTGCCAGCAGCTTAGTTACTAGCGGGGCCTACAATGAGCAGTTCTTC. The chain has TRBV7-9 and TRBJ2-1, with 10 positions matching TRBD2. CDR1 is SEHNR and CDR2 is FQNEAQ in the germline V gene (reference sequence). This CDR3 region has 16 residues. The J segment lost 2 bases and the V segment lost 1 base, leaving 2 bases of the junction unmatched.

Turning to this clonotype: This may stem from a read error, because a much larger clone lies one nucleotide away. The V call is TRBV7-2, the J call TRBJ2-5; 7 positions match TRBD2. This CDR3 has 15 amino acids. The germline gives CDR1 SGHTA, CDR2 FQGNSA. The CDR3 nucleotides are TGTGCCAACAGCTTAAATTTCGGGGGGAAGGAGACCCAGTACTTC. Its translation is CANSLNFGGKETQYF.

The chain links TRBV5-1 to TRBJ2-5, with D perhaps TRBD2 (7 bases). CDR1 SGHRS and CDR2 YFSETQ come from the germline V gene. Trimming took 4 bases from V and 5 from J, leaving 24 bases between them. This CDR3 region has 17 residues. This chain's CDR3 is CASSPTGLAGAGETQYF. The DNA for the CDR3 is TGCGCCAGCAGCCCAACCGGACTTGCGGGGGCAGGGGAGACCCAGTACTTC.

The V call is TRBV15, the J call TRBJ2-2; 8 nucleotides line up with TRBD2. CDR3 length equals 15 residues. V lost 2 bases and J lost 6; bases outside the gene matches: 5. In germline, CDR1 is LNHNV, CDR2 YYDKDF (reference sequence). The CDR3 bases are TGTGCCACCAGCAGAACTCTAGCGGGTCCCGGGGAGCTGTTTTTT. Its translation: CATSRTLAGPGELFF.

The chain links TRBV7-3 to TRBJ2-3, with TRBD2 matching 8 bases. The CDR3 contains 15 residues. Germline CDR1 SGHTA, CDR2 FQGTGA. The trim removed 5 bases at V and 1 base at J, leaving 5 bases unmatched. CDR3 DNA: TGTGCCAGCAGCCCTAGCGGGCCCCGCACAGATACGCAGTATTTT. Protein sequence: CASSPSGPRTDTQYF.

The rearrangement links TRBV6-1 to TRBJ1-6, with D possibly being TRBD1 (5 bases). The CDR3 has 13 residues. V shed 6 bases and J shed 8 bases, with 11 bases lying between them. Germline assignment: CDR1 MNHNS and CDR2 SASEGT. The CDR3 region is CASRTAYDSPLHF. CDR3 DNA: TGTGCCAGCAGGACAGCCTACGATTCACCCCTCCACTTT.

This clonotype was recorded a few times. The chain joins TRBV20-1 to TRBJ2-7; 10 bases line up with TRBD2. V trimming: 6 bases; J trimming: 7 bases; junction bases outside the gene matches: 15. This CDR3 region has 15 residues. The germline CDR1 and CDR2 sequences are DFQATT and SNEGSKA (reference sequence). The CDR3 spells CSALPPSGSSTEQYF. CDR3 nucleotide sequence: TGCAGTGCCCTCCCCCCTAGCGGGAGCTCGACAGAGCAGTACTTC.

The rearrangement joins TRBV5-1 to TRBJ1-5, with a weak D call TRBD1 (6 bases). V lost 0 bases and J lost 9, with 13 bases in between. The germline gives CDR1 SGHRS, CDR2 YFSETQ. This CDR3 spans 14 amino acids. This chain's CDR3 is CASSLGAGDWPQHF. CDR3 DNA sequence: TGCGCCAGCAGCTTGGGTGCAGGGGATTGGCCCCAGCATTTT.

This clonotype was recorded a few times. The genes are TRBV7-9 and TRBJ2-3; 7 nucleotides match TRBD2. Per germline, CDR1 SEHNR and CDR2 FQNEAQ (reference sequence). This CDR3 is built from 14 residues. V was pared by 4 bases and J by 5 bases, with 6 bases of the junction left unmatched. The CDR3 coding sequence is TGTGCCAGCAGCTCCTCGGGAGGTGTAGATACGCAGTATTTT. Encoded protein: CASSSSGGVDTQYF.

Many counts were recorded for this clonotype. At one of its ends the junction is not consistent with the germline gene, which may arise from a read error. V and J are TRBV7-6 and TRBJ2-1; possibly TRBD2 for D (6 bases). This CDR3 has 14 amino acids. Germline V gives CDR1 SGHVS, CDR2 FNYEAQ. The CDR3 loop reads CASSPTGVFTEQFF. The CDR3, as DNA: TGTGCTAGCAGCCCAACGGGAGTTTTCACTGAGCAGTTCTTC.

The rearrangement links TRBV28 to TRBJ1-5, with 7 nucleotides matching TRBD1. CDR1 is MDHEN, CDR2 SYDVKM, per germline. The CDR3 spans 15 residues. The V segment lost 6 bases and the J segment 0 bases; nucleotides outside the gene matches: 5. The CDR3, as DNA: TGTGCCAGCAGCATTAGGACAGGTAGCAATCAGCCCCAGCATTTT. It codes for CASSIRTGSNQPQHF.

This clonotype was detected only a few times. V and J are TRBV28 and TRBJ2-7, with TRBD2 as a possible D gene (6 bases). V was shortened by 5 bases and J by 7 bases, with 18 bases between the two germline ends. This CDR3 comprises 14 residues. Germline V gene data show CDR1 as MDHEN and CDR2 as SYDVKM. CDR3 region: CASSVAAPAGEQYF. The CDR3, as DNA: TGTGCCAGCAGTGTAGCGGCTCCCGCAGGGGAGCAGTACTTC. Complete variable domain (other parts from reference TRBV28 and TRBJ2-7): DVKVTQSSRYLVKRTGEKVFLECVQDMDHENMFWYRQDPGLGLRLIYFSYDVKMKEKGDIPEGYSVSREKKERFSLILESASTNQTSMYLCASSVAAPAGEQYFGPGTRLTVT.

To note about this clonotype: At one boundary the junction diverges from the germline segment, which might be a read error. V usage is TRBV7-2 and J usage is TRBJ2-7; the D is unclear. The germline V gene has CDR1 SGHTA and CDR2 FQGNSA. This CDR3 region has 15 residues. CDR3 sequence: CASILELGLTYEQYF. CDR3 nucleotides: TGTGCCAGCATCTTAGAGCTCGGGCTTACCTACGAGCAGTACTTC.